These 32 T cell receptor beta chains share one sample of origin, sequenced in a study of CD8+ T cells in alopecia areata (dated by TCRdb to 2016 to 2019). The method behind the library was the immunoSEQ multiplex PCR assay. RNA was extracted from all samples and reverse transcribed into cDNA as template for TCR sequencing. In TCRdb, the immuneACCESS table is reduced to in-frame sequences with V and J assigned. These tables do not hold every clone; where another copy was compared, an unresolved V gene accounts for under half, and the others remain unexplained. A total of approximately 58,000 clones appear in this sample, 44% of them only once. The ten largest account for roughly half of the sample. Sequencing was carried out using NKG2D-low CD8+ T cells sorted from blood. Per the publication, the cell subset or site label means: sorted CD8+ NKG2D-low blood T cells. The receptors were sampled from a human donor with alopecia areata.

This clone has only a few counts. The J gene is TRBJ1-4, the V gene TRBV13; 12 positions match TRBD1. This CDR3 is built from 14 residues. V lost 5 bases and J lost 10; bases outside the gene matches: 5. The V gene's germline CDR1 is PRHDT and CDR2 FYEKMQ (reference sequence). The CDR3 nucleotides are TGTGCCAGCAGCACGGGACAGGGGGCTGGAAAACTGTTTTTT. Its translation is CASSTGQGAGKLFF.

The chain couples TRBV13 to TRBJ2-3; D uncertain. The germline V and J ends were trimmed by 1 base and 4 bases, with 3 bases remaining between them. The germline gives CDR1 PRHDT, CDR2 FYEKMQ (reference sequence). This CDR3 is built from 12 residues. The CDR3 protein is CASSLASDTQYF. The CDR3 bases are TGTGCCAGCAGCTTAGCGTCAGATACGCAGTATTTT.

V and J are TRBV25-1 and TRBJ2-1, with D possibly being TRBD2 (5 bases). This CDR3 comprises 12 residues. V was shortened by 8 bases and J by 10 bases, with 15 bases between the two germline ends. Germline CDR1 reads MGHDK; CDR2 reads SYGVNS. The CDR3 region has the DNA TGTGCCAGCGCGGCCCCCCGGAGGGAGCAGTTCTTC. The encoded protein is CASAAPRREQFF.

The V call is TRBV19, the J call TRBJ2-7; 9 bases match TRBD1. CDR1 and CDR2 (germline): LNHDA, SQIVND (reference sequence). J lost 4 bases, V lost 3 bases, and 7 bases had no gene match. This CDR3 is 15 amino acids long. The CDR3 nucleotides are TGTGCCAGTAGTATGGGACAGGGTCGGTTATACGAGCAGTACTTC. Translation: CASSMGQGRLYEQYF. The entire variable domain, with the rest obtained from reference TRBV19 and TRBJ2-7, is as follows: DGGITQSPKYLFRKEGQNVTLSCEQNLNHDAMYWYRQDPGQGLRLIYYSQIVNDFQKGDIAEGYSVSREKKESFPLTVTSAQKNPTAFYLCASSMGQGRLYEQYFGPGTRLTVT.

This chain connects TRBV7-3 to TRBJ2-1; D unclear. The CDR3 covers 11 residues. Deletions cut 3 bases from V and 7 bases from J, with 4 bases between. Per germline, CDR1 SGHTA and CDR2 FQGTGA. For the CDR3, the DNA is TGTGCCAGCAGCTTGGGAAATGAGCAGTTCTTC. It specifies CASSLGNEQFF.

This clone was observed a handful of times. The rearrangement links TRBV12-5 to TRBJ2-7, with D possibly being TRBD1 (5 bases). The germline V and J ends were trimmed by 1 base and 4 bases, with 5 bases remaining between them. Germline V gives CDR1 LGHNT, CDR2 FRNRAP. The CDR3 runs to 12 residues. The CDR3 here is CASGLGQYEQYF. The CDR3 nucleotides are TGTGCTAGTGGTTTGGGACAGTACGAGCAGTACTTC. The variable domain in full, with the rest retrieved from reference TRBV12-5 and TRBJ2-7, is DARVTQTPRHKVTEMGQEVTMRCQPILGHNTVFWYRQTMMQGLELLAYFRNRAPLDDSGMPKDRFSAEMPDATLATLKIQPSEPRDSAVYFCASGLGQYEQYFGPGTRLTVT.

This clone was detected only a few times. This rearrangement joins TRBV13 to TRBJ2-5; a possible D gene is TRBD1 (6 bases). Per the germline V gene, CDR1 is PRHDT and CDR2 is FYEKMQ (reference sequence). Trimming left V 3 bases short and J 3 bases short, with 8 bases between. The CDR3 contains 13 residues. The CDR3 DNA sequence: TGTGCCAGCAGCTTCGACAGGAAAGAGACCCAGTACTTC. Its protein product is CASSFDRKETQYF.

DNA of the CDR3: TGTGCCAGCAGTTTAACGGAGAGCCCCTACGAGCAGTACTTC. Translating gives CASSLTESPYEQYF. The chain couples TRBV27 to TRBJ2-7, with D unclear. With 2 bases removed from V and 2 bases from J, the gap between germline ends came to 10 bases. This CDR3 comprises 14 residues. In germline, CDR1 is MNHEY, CDR2 SMNVEV (reference sequence).

In its sample, this clone was seen a few times. This rearrangement joins TRBV19 to TRBJ2-7, with a weak D call TRBD2 (7 bases). V was trimmed by 3 bases and J by 4 bases, leaving 16 bases between them. CDR3 size: 15 residues. Germline V CDR1 and CDR2: LNHDA, SQIVND (reference sequence). The CDR3 DNA reads TGTGCCAGTAGTATTTCGTCGGGGGGCTGGTACGAGCAGTACTTC. Translating gives CASSISSGGWYEQYF.

This clone was counted between two and nine times. This chain links TRBV19 with TRBJ2-4; TRBD1 matches 7 bases. This CDR3 spans 16 amino acids. V lost 11 bases and J lost 1; bases outside the gene matches: 14. Germline CDR1 is LNHDA and CDR2 is SQIVND (reference sequence). The CDR3 region has the DNA TGTGCCGCTTCAGGGGACAGTTCCTCGGCCAAAAACATTCAGTACTTC. It encodes CAASGDSSSAKNIQYF.

The rearrangement joins TRBV7-2 to TRBJ1-2; D gene ambiguous. V was clipped by 7 bases and J by 5 bases, with 5 bases between them. CDR3 length equals 10 residues. Germline CDR1 SGHTA, CDR2 FQGNSA. The CDR3 DNA reads TGTGCCAGCACCGGTTATGGCTACACCTTC. It is translated as CASTGYGYTF.

The chain couples TRBV27 to TRBJ2-7, with 7 bases fitting TRBD1. V shed 4 bases and J 1 base; nucleotides not matched to a gene: 4. Germline assignment: CDR1 MNHEY and CDR2 SMNVEV (reference sequence). The CDR3 length is 14 residues. CDR3 DNA sequence: TGTGCCAGCAGTTCAGCAGGGGGTTCCTACGAGCAGTACTTC. Its protein product is CASSSAGGSYEQYF.

The V call is TRBV7-8, the J call TRBJ2-7; 12 bases line up with TRBD2. CDR3 length equals 15 residues. Per germline, CDR1 SGHVS and CDR2 FQNEAQ. V gave up 5 bases and J gave up 4 bases; unmatched junction bases: 6. Here the CDR3 DNA reads TGTGCCAGCAGCCTGACGACTAGCGGGGGATACGAGCAGTACTTC. This codes for CASSLTTSGGYEQYF.

In this sample, this clone turned up a few times. The rearrangement joins TRBV5-1 to TRBJ2-5; TRBD1 agrees at 7 bases. The junction had 5 bases not matched to a gene; V was cut back by 4 bases and J by 5 bases. Germline V CDR1 and CDR2: SGHRS, YFSETQ. The CDR3 is 13 residues long. The CDR3 nucleotides are TGCGCCAGCAGCAACAGGGGTGGCGAGACCCAGTACTTC. This codes for CASSNRGGETQYF.

The chain carries TRBV29-1 and TRBJ2-5; D possibly corresponds to TRBD2 (5 bases). Germline CDR1 is SQVTM and CDR2 is ANQGSEA. Trimming took off 1 base at V and 7 bases at J, with 13 bases between the two ends. This CDR3 comprises 13 residues. The DNA of the CDR3 is TGCAGCGTTGAAGGCAGGCCTGAGGGGACCCAGTACTTC. Protein: CSVEGRPEGTQYF.

This sequence joins TRBV12-5 and TRBJ2-2; D is unclear. The CDR3 is 13 residues long. Germline-derived CDR1 and CDR2 are LGHNT and FRNRAP. With 1 base removed from V and 2 bases from J, the gap between germline ends came to 2 bases. The CDR3 DNA is TGTGCTAGTGGTTTGGCCAACACCGGGGAGCTGTTTTTT. Translated: CASGLANTGELFF.

The chain combines TRBV4-3 with TRBJ2-1, with D hard to call. V was cut by 0 bases and J by 4 bases, with 10 bases left in between. The germline CDR1 and CDR2 sequences are LGHNA and YSLEER. The length of the CDR3 is 15 residues. CDR3 in DNA: TGCGCCAGCAGCCAAGATGTGGGAAGTTACAATGAGCAGTTCTTC. Protein product: CASSQDVGSYNEQFF.

This clone was recorded once. The CDR3 protein is CASSPGLAAYNEQFF. For the CDR3, the DNA is TGCGCCAGCAGCCCTGGACTAGCGGCTTACAATGAGCAGTTCTTC. The chain carries TRBV5-1 and TRBJ2-1, with 10 bases matching TRBD2. The trim removed 4 bases at V and 4 bases at J, leaving 5 bases unmatched. The CDR3 sequence is 15 residues long. Germline CDR1 is SGHRS and CDR2 is YFSETQ.

This sequence joins TRBV6-5 and TRBJ1-1, with D uncertain. Between the trimmed V and J ends, which lost 0 bases and 2 bases, there was a span of 10 bases. In germline, CDR1 is MNHEY, CDR2 SVGAGI. This CDR3 is 15 amino acids long. CDR3 DNA sequence: TGTGCCAGCAGTTACTCCGCGGGCCCCAACACTGAAGCTTTCTTT. It translates to CASSYSAGPNTEAFF.

The V call is TRBV5-1, the J call TRBJ1-2; D might be TRBD1 (5 bases). Trimming cost V 5 bases and J 4 bases, with 12 bases left between them. CDR1 is SGHRS and CDR2 is YFSETQ in the germline V gene. This CDR3 region has 13 residues. DNA of the CDR3: TGCGCCAGCAGACAGGCGGACGGCTATGGCTACACCTTC. This encodes CASRQADGYGYTF.

The DNA for the CDR3 is TGCGCCAGCAGGGCGGGGACAGACGAGCAGTACTTC. The encoded protein is CASRAGTDEQYF. The rearrangement links TRBV5-1 to TRBJ2-5; maybe TRBD1 (7 bases). Judging by the DNA end, TRBJ2-7 fits better; the J call may be wrong. The germline gives CDR1 SGHRS, CDR2 YFSETQ. The CDR3 is 12 amino acids.

This clone was recorded a few times. The V gene is TRBV7-9, the J gene TRBJ2-7; no clear D. This CDR3 comprises 13 residues. The germline V gene has CDR1 SEHNR and CDR2 FQNEAQ (reference sequence). V lost 1 base and J 3 bases, leaving 7 bases between the germline ends. The CDR3 loop is CASSLGQVYEQYF. DNA for the CDR3: TGTGCCAGCAGCTTAGGGCAGGTCTACGAGCAGTACTTC.

This clone appeared a few times. V is TRBV28 and J is TRBJ1-1; no firm D call. V gave up 4 bases and J gave up 0 bases, with 12 bases separating them. Germline assignment: CDR1 MDHEN and CDR2 SYDVKM. The CDR3 spans 15 residues. In nucleotides, the CDR3 is TGTGCCAGCAGTTCCCGACACCTCATGAACACTGAAGCTTTCTTT. It translates to CASSSRHLMNTEAFF.

V is TRBV29-1 and J is TRBJ1-2, with unresolved D. CDR3 size: 16 residues. V dropped 3 bases and J dropped 3 bases, with 20 bases sitting between them. CDR1 is SQVTM, CDR2 ANQGSEA, per germline. The CDR3: CSVDDLGKAADYGYTF. As DNA, the CDR3 is TGCAGCGTTGATGATCTGGGGAAAGCAGCGGACTATGGCTACACCTTC.

This clone was counted a single time. CDR3 loop: CASSLVHKDLNEQFF. The CDR3 region has the DNA TGTGCCAGCAGCTTAGTCCACAAGGATTTGAATGAGCAGTTCTTC. The chain couples TRBV11-2 to TRBJ2-1; the D is unclear. This CDR3 is built from 15 residues. Deletions cut 1 base from V and 7 bases from J, with 14 bases between. The V gene's germline CDR1 is SGHAT and CDR2 FQNNGV.

V usage is TRBV7-9 and J usage is TRBJ1-3, with D unclear. This CDR3 region has 15 residues. The germline CDR1 and CDR2 sequences are SEHNR and FQNEAQ (reference sequence). V was shortened by 1 base and J by 3 bases, with 10 bases between the two germline ends. CDR3: CASSLEGRIGNTIYF. Here the CDR3 DNA reads TGTGCCAGCAGCTTAGAGGGCAGGATTGGAAACACCATATATTTT.

The V gene is TRBV29-1, the J gene TRBJ1-1; D gene unclear. Germline-derived CDR1 and CDR2 are SQVTM and ANQGSEA. The CDR3 contains 13 residues. The V end lost 4 bases, the J end lost 1 base, and 10 bases lay between the germline ends. CDR3 sequence: CSVGNGWNTEAFF. The CDR3 DNA is TGCAGCGTTGGCAACGGCTGGAACACTGAAGCTTTCTTT.

This clone showed up just a few times. Other DNA sequences in the same sample also yield this CDR3. This chain uses TRBV6-5 with TRBJ2-3; unclear D gene. V dropped 3 bases and J dropped 4 bases, with 2 bases sitting between them. The CDR3 consists of 11 residues. Germline CDR1 and CDR2: MNHEY and SVGAGI. CDR3: CASSYSDTQYF. The CDR3 DNA reads TGTGCCAGCAGTTATTCAGATACGCAGTATTTT.

V gene TRBV4-1 combines with J gene TRBJ2-1; 7 nucleotides agree with TRBD2. The V gene's germline CDR1 is MGHRA and CDR2 YSYEKL. Germline trimming cut 3 bases from V and 2 bases from J; bases unmatched to any gene: 7. The CDR3 contains 16 residues. CDR3 sequence reads: CASSQGTIRTYNEQFF. CDR3 coding DNA: TGCGCCAGCAGCCAGGGGACTATACGAACCTACAATGAGCAGTTCTTC.

The V call is TRBV4-1, the J call TRBJ2-7, with a tentative D call TRBD2 (7 bases). V shed 0 bases and J shed 2 bases, with 11 bases lying between them. This CDR3 spans 15 amino acids. From germline, CDR1 is MGHRA and CDR2 YSYEKL. The CDR3 loop reads CASSQDRGGAYEQYF. CDR3 DNA: TGCGCCAGCAGCCAAGATCGCGGGGGCGCCTACGAGCAGTACTTC.

This clone was detected a few times. A read error may produce the germline difference seen at one junction end. The sample contains more than one DNA sequence encoding this CDR3. The chain employs TRBV30 and TRBJ2-7, with 7 bases identical to TRBD2. Germline CDR1 reads GTSNPN; CDR2 reads SVGIG (reference sequence). The CDR3 has 15 amino acids. CDR3 in amino acids: CAWRSPGREYSEQYF. The CDR3 bases are TGCGCCTGGAGGTCCCCTGGGCGGGAGTACTCCGAGCAGTACTTC.

This clone was seen more than once but under ten times. DNA of the CDR3: TGCAGCGCGGGAGAGGGGTCCTACGAGCAGTACTTC. This codes for CSAGEGSYEQYF. The chain employs TRBV29-1 and TRBJ2-7, with D possibly being TRBD2 (6 bases). CDR3 length: 12 amino acids. CDR1 and CDR2 from the germline V gene are SQVTM and ANQGSEA. The ends were cut back, 7 bases at V and 1 base at J, with 11 bases in the middle.